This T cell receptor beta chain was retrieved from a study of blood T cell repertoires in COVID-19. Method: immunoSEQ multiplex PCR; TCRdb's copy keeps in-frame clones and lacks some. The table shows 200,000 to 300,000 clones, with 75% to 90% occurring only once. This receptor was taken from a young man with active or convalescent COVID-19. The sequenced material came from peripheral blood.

The CDR3 loop is CASSLRGTSPTNEQFF. The CDR3 DNA reads TGTGCCAGCAGCCTACGCGGGACTAGCCCCACCAATGAGCAGTTCTTC. J is TRBJ2-1 and V is TRBV7-6; TRBD2 matches at 9 bases. The CDR3 contains 16 residues. With 5 bases clipped from V and 6 bases from J, the junction kept 11 bases outside the gene matches. Germline V gene sequence: CDR1 SGHVS, CDR2 FNYEAQ. Full variable domain (rest looked up from reference TRBV7-6 and TRBJ2-1): GAGVSQSPRYKVTKRGQDVALRCDPISGHVSLYWYRQALGQGPEFLTYFNYEAQQDKSGLPNDRFSAERPEGSISTLTIQRTEQRDSAMYRCASSLRGTSPTNEQFFGPGTRLTVL.